This TCR beta chain was found in a study of T cell changes during pregnancy in multiple sclerosis. Germline trimming cut 4 bases from V and 4 bases from J; bases unmatched to any gene: 7. The germline V gene has CDR1 SGHRS and CDR2 YFSETQ. The CDR3 is made up of 15 amino acids. The data were produced by immunoSEQ multiplex PCR, yet TCRdb's version contains in-frame clones alone and is incomplete. The profile shows approximately 92,000 clones, approximately 92% of them singletons. This TCR came from a female donor with multiple sclerosis, enrolled in a pregnancy study. The rearrangement uses TRBV5-1 and TRBJ1-5, with 8 bases lining up with TRBD1. The sample was peripheral blood, taken in the first trimester of pregnancy. The CDR3 here is CASSPGDRKNQPQHF. The CDR3 DNA reads TGCGCCAGCAGCCCGGGGGACAGGAAGAATCAGCCCCAGCATTTT. The full variable domain, with the rest looked up from reference TRBV5-1 and TRBJ1-5, is KAGVTQTPRYLIKTRGQQVTLSCSPISGHRSVSWYQQTPGQGLQFLFEYFSETQRNKGNFPGRFSGRQFSNSRSEMNVSTLELGDSALYLCASSPGDRKNQPQHFGDGTRLSIL.